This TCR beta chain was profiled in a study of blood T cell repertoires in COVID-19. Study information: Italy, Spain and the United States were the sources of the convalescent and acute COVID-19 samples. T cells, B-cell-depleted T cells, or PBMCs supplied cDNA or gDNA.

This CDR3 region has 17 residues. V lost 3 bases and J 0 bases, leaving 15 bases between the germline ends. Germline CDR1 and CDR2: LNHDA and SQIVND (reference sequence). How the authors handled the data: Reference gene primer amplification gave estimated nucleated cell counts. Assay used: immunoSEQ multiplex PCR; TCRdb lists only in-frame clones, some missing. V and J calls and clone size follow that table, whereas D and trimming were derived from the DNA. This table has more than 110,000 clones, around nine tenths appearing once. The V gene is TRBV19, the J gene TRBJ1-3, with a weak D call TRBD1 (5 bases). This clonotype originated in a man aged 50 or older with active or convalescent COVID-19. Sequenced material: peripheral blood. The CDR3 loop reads CASSIPGRASSGNTIYF. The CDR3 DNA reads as TGTGCCAGTAGTATTCCTGGCAGGGCGAGCTCTGGAAACACCATATATTTT.